The 8 T cell receptor beta chains listed next were all sequenced from one sample in a study of OX40 agonist ivuxolimab in advanced cancers. The repertoire was sequenced with immunoSEQ multiplex PCR; TCRdb's copy has only in-frame clones and lacks some. The profile shows 72,000 or so clones, roughly 88% of them singletons. The sequenced sample was CD4+ or CD8+ T cells sorted from blood, obtained in a trial of the OX40 agonist ivuxolimab. The receptors here all came from an adult with an advanced solid tumor such as melanoma, head and neck, liver or kidney cancer.

V gene TRBV28 combines with J gene TRBJ1-4, with unresolved D. V was cut by 4 bases and J by 4 bases, with 10 bases left in between. The germline V gene has CDR1 MDHEN and CDR2 SYDVKM. The length of the CDR3 is 14 residues. Here the CDR3 DNA reads TGTGCCAGCAGTTCCGGGCAATTTAATGAAAAACTGTTTTTT. Protein: CASSSGQFNEKLFF. Full variable domain (rest looked up from reference TRBV28 and TRBJ1-4): DVKVTQSSRYLVKRTGEKVFLECVQDMDHENMFWYRQDPGLGLRLIYFSYDVKMKEKGDIPEGYSVSREKKERFSLILESASTNQTSMYLCASSSGQFNEKLFFGSGTQLSVL.

There are a few counts of this clone. V is TRBV29-1 and J is TRBJ2-7; 7 bases are shared with TRBD1. The CDR3 is 15 residues long. The junction had 11 bases not matched to a gene; V was cut back by 3 bases and J by 3 bases. CDR1 and CDR2 from the germline V gene are SQVTM and ANQGSEA. CDR3 loop: CSVEVLRQGYYEQYF. The CDR3 DNA follows: TGCAGCGTTGAGGTGCTAAGACAGGGTTACTACGAGCAGTACTTC.

This clone was detected only once. This chain links TRBV7-2 with TRBJ2-3; D remains unclear. Between the trimmed V and J ends, which lost 5 bases and 6 bases, there was a span of 6 bases. CDR1 is SGHTA, CDR2 FQGNSA, per germline. CDR3 length: 11 amino acids. CDR3 protein: CASSQTDTQYF. Here the CDR3 DNA reads TGTGCCAGCAGCCAAACCGATACGCAGTATTTT.

This clone was picked up one time. The V call is TRBV7-9, the J call TRBJ1-5, with D unclear. The CDR3 has 17 amino acids. V was clipped by 1 base and J by 3 bases, with 16 bases between them. Germline CDR1 reads SEHNR; CDR2 reads FQNEAQ (reference sequence). The CDR3 DNA sequence: TGTGCCAGCAGCTTAGGCGTGGGCCCCAACTCCAATCAGCCCCAGCATTTT. Its translation: CASSLGVGPNSNQPQHF.

V and J are TRBV5-1 and TRBJ1-1; 9 nucleotides align to TRBD1. The J segment lost 0 bases and the V segment lost 4 bases, leaving 16 bases of the junction unmatched. The CDR3 has 19 amino acids. Germline CDR1 is SGHRS and CDR2 is YFSETQ. The CDR3 region has the DNA TGCGCCAGCAGCGCTAACATCCTACGGGACAGGGAAATGAACACTGAAGCTTTCTTT. Translating it yields CASSANILRDREMNTEAFF.

The chain combines TRBV7-9 with TRBJ1-6; 7 bases agree with TRBD1. The CDR3 covers 14 residues. V shed 0 bases, J shed 7 bases, and the junction held 0 bases outside the gene matches. Germline assignment: CDR1 SEHNR and CDR2 FQNEAQ (reference sequence). CDR3 DNA sequence: TGTGCCAGCAGCTTAGCAGGGGGCAATTCACCCCTCCACTTT. The encoded protein is CASSLAGGNSPLHF.

The J gene is TRBJ1-6, the V gene TRBV5-4; D not certain. Trimming removed 0 bases at V and 10 bases at J, with 14 bases between. CDR3 size: 15 residues. CDR1 is SGHNT, CDR2 YYREEE, per germline (reference sequence). CDR3 protein: CASSLGYATLSPLHF. In DNA form, the CDR3 reads TGTGCCAGCAGCTTGGGGTACGCTACGCTCTCACCCCTCCACTTT.

The chain links TRBV7-8 to TRBJ2-7; 8 nucleotides line up with TRBD2. This CDR3 has 15 residues. Germline CDR1 reads SGHVS; CDR2 reads FQNEAQ. With 5 bases clipped from V and 2 bases from J, the junction kept 8 bases outside the gene matches. This CDR3 reads CASSLSSGRAYEQYF. DNA for the CDR3: TGTGCCAGCAGCCTATCTAGCGGGCGAGCCTACGAGCAGTACTTC. The entire variable domain, with the rest obtained from reference TRBV7-8 and TRBJ2-7, is as follows: GAGVSQSPRYKVAKRGQDVALRCDPISGHVSLFWYQQALGQGPEFLTYFQNEAQLDKSGLPSDRFFAERPEGSVSTLKIQRTQQEDSAVYLCASSLSSGRAYEQYFGPGTRLTVT.